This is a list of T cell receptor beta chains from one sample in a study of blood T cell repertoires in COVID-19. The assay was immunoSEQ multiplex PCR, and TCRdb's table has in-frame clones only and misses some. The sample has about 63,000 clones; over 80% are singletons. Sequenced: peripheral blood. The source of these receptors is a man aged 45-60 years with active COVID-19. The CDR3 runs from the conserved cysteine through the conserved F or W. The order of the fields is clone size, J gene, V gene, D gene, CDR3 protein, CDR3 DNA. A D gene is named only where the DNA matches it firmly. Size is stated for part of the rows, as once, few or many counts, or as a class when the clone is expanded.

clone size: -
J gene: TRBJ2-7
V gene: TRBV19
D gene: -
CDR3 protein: CASSIALTSEQYF
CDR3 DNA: TGTGCCAGTAGTATAGCCTTAACTAGCGAGCAGTACTTC

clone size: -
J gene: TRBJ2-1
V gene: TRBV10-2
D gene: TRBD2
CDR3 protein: CASRTTSGTYNEQFF
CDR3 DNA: TGCGCCAGCAGAACGACTAGCGGAACCTACAATGAGCAGTTCTTC

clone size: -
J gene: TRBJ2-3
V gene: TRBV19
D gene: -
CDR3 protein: CASSRDSSPRGTDTQYF
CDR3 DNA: TGTGCCAGTAGTAGGGACTCCTCCCCTCGCGGGACAGATACGCAGTATTTT

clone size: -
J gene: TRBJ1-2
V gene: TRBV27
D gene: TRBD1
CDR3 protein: CASSSGTGSSGYTF
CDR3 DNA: TGTGCCAGCAGTTCTGGGACAGGGTCTTCTGGCTACACCTTC

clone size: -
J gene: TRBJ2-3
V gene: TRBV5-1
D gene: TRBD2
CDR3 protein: CASTLAGYKADTQYF
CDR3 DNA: TGCGCCAGCACCTTAGCGGGATACAAGGCAGATACGCAGTATTTT

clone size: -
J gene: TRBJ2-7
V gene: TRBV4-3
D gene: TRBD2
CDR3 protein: CASSQVGAGGGEQYF
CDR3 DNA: TGCGCCAGCAGCCAAGTGGGAGCGGGAGGGGGCGAGCAGTACTTC

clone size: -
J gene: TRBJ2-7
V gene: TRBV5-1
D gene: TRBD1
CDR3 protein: CASSPDRASYEQYF
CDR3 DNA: TGCGCCAGCAGCCCAGACAGGGCCTCCTACGAGCAGTACTTC

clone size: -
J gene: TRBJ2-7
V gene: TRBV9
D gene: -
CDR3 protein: CASSVDGTYEQYF
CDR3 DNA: TGTGCCAGCAGCGTAGACGGGACCTACGAGCAGTACTTC

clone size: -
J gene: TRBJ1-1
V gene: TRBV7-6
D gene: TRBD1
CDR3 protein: CASSLSSGQGIGNTEAFF
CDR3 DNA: TGTGCCAGCAGCTTAAGTTCGGGACAGGGTATTGGAAACACTGAAGCTTTCTTT

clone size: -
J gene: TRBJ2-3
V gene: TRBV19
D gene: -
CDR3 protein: CASSIGGTTDTQYF
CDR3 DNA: TGTGCCAGTAGTATCGGCGGGACCACAGATACGCAGTATTTT

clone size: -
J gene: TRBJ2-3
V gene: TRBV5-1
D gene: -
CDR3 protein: CASSLSGQPSSTDTQYF
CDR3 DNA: TGCGCCAGCAGCTTGAGTGGACAACCTTCTAGCACAGATACGCAGTATTTT

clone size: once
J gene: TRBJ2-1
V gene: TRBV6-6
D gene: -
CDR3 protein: CASSVTNEQFF
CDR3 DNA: TGTGCCAGCAGCGTGACTAATGAGCAGTTCTTC

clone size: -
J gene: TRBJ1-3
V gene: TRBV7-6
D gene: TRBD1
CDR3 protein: CASSPIGTGVGNTIYF
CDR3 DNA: TGTGCCAGCAGTCCCATTGGGACAGGGGTTGGAAACACCATATATTTT

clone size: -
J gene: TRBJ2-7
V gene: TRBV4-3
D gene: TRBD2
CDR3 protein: CASSQGAGAYDEQYF
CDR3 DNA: TGCGCCAGCAGCCAAGGAGCGGGGGCGTACGACGAGCAGTACTTC

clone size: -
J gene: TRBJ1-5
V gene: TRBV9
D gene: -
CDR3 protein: CASSVGGEAGNQPQHF
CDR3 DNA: TGTGCCAGCAGCGTAGGGGGGGAGGCCGGCAATCAGCCCCAGCATTTT

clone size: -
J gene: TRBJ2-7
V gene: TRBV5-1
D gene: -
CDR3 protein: CASSFNSGSYEQYF
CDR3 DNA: TGCGCCAGCAGCTTTAATAGCGGCAGCTACGAGCAGTACTTC

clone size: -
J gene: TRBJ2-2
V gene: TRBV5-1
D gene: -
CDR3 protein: CASSFQSGHNTGELFF
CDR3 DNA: TGCGCCAGCAGCTTCCAGTCTGGCCATAACACCGGGGAGCTGTTTTTT

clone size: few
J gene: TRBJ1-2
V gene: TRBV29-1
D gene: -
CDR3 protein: CSVGDNYGYTF
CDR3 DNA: TGCAGCGTCGGGGATAACTATGGCTACACCTTC

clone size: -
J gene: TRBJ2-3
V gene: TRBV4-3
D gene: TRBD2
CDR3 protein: CASSQGLAVTDTQYF
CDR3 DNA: TGCGCCAGCAGCCAAGGACTAGCGGTAACAGATACGCAGTATTTT

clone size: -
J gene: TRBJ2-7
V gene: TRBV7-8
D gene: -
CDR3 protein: CASSHGSYEQYF
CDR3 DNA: TGTGCCAGCAGCCACGGTTCCTACGAGCAGTACTTC

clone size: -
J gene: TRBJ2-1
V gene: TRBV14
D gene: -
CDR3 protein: CASSQVLVSSSYNEQFF
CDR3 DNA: TGTGCCAGCAGCCAAGTCCTTGTGAGTAGCTCCTACAATGAGCAGTTCTTC

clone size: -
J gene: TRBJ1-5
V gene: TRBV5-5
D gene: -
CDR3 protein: CASSLQQGQNQPQHF
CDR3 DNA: TGTGCCAGCAGCTTGCAACAGGGACAAAATCAGCCCCAGCATTTT

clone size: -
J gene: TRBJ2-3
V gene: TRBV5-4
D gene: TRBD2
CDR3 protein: CASSYPTSVDTQYF
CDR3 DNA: TGTGCCAGCAGCTACCCAACTAGCGTAGATACGCAGTATTTT

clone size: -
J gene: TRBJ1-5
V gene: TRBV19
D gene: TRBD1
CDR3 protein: CASTSKGTGALLGQPQHF
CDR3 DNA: TGTGCCAGTACCTCGAAAGGAACAGGGGCCCTTCTCGGTCAGCCCCAGCATTTT

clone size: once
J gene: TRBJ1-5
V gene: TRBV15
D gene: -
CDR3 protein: CATSSLLGVGNQPQHF
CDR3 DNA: TGTGCCACCAGCAGTTTGTTAGGGGTCGGCAATCAGCCCCAGCATTTT

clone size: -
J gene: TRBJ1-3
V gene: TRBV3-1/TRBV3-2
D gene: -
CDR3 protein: CASSQEWGGYSGNTIYF
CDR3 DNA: TGTGCCAGCAGCCAAGAGTGGGGGGGCTACTCTGGAAACACCATATATTTT

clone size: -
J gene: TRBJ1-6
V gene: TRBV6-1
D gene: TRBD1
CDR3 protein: CASSERQGASSPLHF
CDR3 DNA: TGTGCCAGCAGTGAACGGCAGGGGGCGAGTTCACCCCTCCACTTT

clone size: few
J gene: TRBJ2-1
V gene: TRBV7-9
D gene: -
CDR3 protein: CASSPGGYSSYNEQFF
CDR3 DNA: TGTGCCAGCAGCCCGGGCGGGTACAGCTCCTACAATGAGCAGTTCTTC

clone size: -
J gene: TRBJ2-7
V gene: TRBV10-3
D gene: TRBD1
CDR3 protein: CAISGDRPEQYF
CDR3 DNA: TGTGCCATCAGTGGGGACAGACCCGAGCAGTACTTC

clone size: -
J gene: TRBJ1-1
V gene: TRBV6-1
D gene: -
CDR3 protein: CASSESGGLYTEAFF
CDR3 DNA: TGTGCCAGCAGTGAATCCGGGGGGCTATACACTGAAGCTTTCTTT

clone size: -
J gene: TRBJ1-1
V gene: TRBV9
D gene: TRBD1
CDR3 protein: CASSVGTGENTEAFF
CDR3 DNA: TGTGCCAGCAGCGTAGGTACAGGGGAGAACACTGAAGCTTTCTTT

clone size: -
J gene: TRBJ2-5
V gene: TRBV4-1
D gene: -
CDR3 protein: CASSVPSGETQYF
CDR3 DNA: TGCGCCAGCAGCGTCCCCTCCGGAGAGACCCAGTACTTC

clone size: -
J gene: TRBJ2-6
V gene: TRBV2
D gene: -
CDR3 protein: CASSPSQGLSGANVLTF
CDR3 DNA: TGTGCCAGCAGCCCCTCTCAGGGGCTCTCTGGGGCCAACGTCCTGACTTTC

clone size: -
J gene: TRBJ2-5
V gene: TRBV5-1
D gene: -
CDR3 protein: CASSLGRRDRQETQYF
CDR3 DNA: TGCGCCAGCAGCTTGGGCCGGCGGGACAGACAAGAGACCCAGTACTTC

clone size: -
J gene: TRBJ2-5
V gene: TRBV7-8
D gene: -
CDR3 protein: CASSRGPGQETQYF
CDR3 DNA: TGTGCCAGCAGCCGAGGCCCGGGTCAAGAGACCCAGTACTTC

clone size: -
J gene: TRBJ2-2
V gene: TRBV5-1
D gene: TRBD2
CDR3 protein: CASSYGRTSGYLAAGELFF
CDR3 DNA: TGCGCCAGCAGCTACGGACGGACTAGCGGGTACCTAGCCGCCGGGGAGCTGTTTTTT

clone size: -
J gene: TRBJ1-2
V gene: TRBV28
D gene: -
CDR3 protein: CASSLGGRYGYTF
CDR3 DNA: TGTGCCAGCAGTTTGGGGGGGCGCTATGGCTACACCTTC

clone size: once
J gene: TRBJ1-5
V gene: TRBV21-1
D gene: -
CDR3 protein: CASSKDTSAQHF
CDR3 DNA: TGTGCCAGCAGCAAAGACACCTCTGCCCAGCATTTT

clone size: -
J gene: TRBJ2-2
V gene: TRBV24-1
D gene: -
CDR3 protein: CATSDYLTGNTNTGELFF
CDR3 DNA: TGTGCCACCAGTGACTACCTGACGGGTAACACGAACACCGGGGAGCTGTTTTTT

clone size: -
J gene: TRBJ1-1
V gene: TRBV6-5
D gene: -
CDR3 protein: CASLERTAMNTEAFF
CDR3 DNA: TGTGCCAGCCTTGAGAGGACAGCGATGAACACTGAAGCTTTCTTT

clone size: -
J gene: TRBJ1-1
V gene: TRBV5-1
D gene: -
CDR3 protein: CASSFNSLNTEAFF
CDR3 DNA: TGCGCCAGCAGCTTCAACAGCCTGAACACTGAAGCTTTCTTT

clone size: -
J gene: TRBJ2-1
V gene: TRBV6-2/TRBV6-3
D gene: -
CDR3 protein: CASSYGFTRDEQFF
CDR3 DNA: TGTGCCAGCAGTTATGGGTTTACGAGGGATGAGCAGTTCTTC

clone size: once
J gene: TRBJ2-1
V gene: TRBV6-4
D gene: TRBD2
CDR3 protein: CASSEDGGTYNEQFF
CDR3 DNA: TGTGCCAGCAGTGAAGACGGGGGGACCTACAATGAGCAGTTCTTC

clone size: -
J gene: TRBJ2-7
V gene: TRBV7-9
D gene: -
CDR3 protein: CASSPGTFYEQYF
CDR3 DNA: TGTGCCAGCAGCCCGGGGACTTTCTACGAGCAGTACTTC

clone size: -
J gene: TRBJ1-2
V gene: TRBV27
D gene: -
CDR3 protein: CASSFRSQTGYGYTF
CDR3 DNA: TGTGCCAGCAGTTTTCGGTCCCAGACAGGCTATGGCTACACCTTC

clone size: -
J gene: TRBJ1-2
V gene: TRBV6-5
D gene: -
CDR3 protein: CASSYSGSSNYGYTF
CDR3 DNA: TGTGCCAGCAGTTACTCAGGGAGTTCTAACTATGGCTACACCTTC

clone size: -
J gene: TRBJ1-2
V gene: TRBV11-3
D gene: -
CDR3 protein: CASSLTSNYGYTF
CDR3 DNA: TGTGCCAGCAGCCTGACAAGTAACTATGGCTACACCTTC

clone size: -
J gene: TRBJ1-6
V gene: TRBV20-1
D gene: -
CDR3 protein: CSASYDGSSYNSPLHF
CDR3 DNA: TGCAGTGCTAGTTACGATGGGAGCTCCTATAATTCACCCCTCCACTTT

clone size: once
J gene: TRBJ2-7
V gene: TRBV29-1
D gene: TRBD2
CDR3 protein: CSVEGPTSGLYEQYF
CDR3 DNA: TGCAGCGTTGAAGGGCCGACTAGCGGACTCTACGAGCAGTACTTC

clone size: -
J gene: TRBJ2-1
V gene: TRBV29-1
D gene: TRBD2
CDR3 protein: CSVRSGGLYNEQFF
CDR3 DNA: TGCAGCGTGCGAAGCGGGGGCCTCTACAATGAGCAGTTCTTC

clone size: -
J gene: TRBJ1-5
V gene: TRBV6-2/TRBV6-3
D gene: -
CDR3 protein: CASSSRTAEISNQPQHF
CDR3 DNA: TGTGCCAGCAGCTCCAGGACAGCCGAGATTAGCAATCAGCCCCAGCATTTT

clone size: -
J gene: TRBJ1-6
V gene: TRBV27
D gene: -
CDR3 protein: CATSRQYNSPLHF
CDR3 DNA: TGTGCCACCAGCAGACAATATAATTCACCCCTCCACTTT

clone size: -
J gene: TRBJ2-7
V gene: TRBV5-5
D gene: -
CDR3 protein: CASSRGTPTAQYF
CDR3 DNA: TGTGCCAGCAGCCGCGGGACTCCCACTGCCCAATACTTC

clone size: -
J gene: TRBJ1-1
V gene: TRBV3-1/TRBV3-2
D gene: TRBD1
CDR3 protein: CASSRGTGGAMTEAFF
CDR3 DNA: TGTGCCAGCAGCCGCGGGACAGGGGGCGCGATGACTGAAGCTTTCTTT

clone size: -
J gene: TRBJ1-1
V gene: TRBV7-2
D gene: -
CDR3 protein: CASSPNGGGTEAFF
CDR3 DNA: TGTGCCAGCAGCCCAAACGGGGGTGGCACTGAAGCTTTCTTT